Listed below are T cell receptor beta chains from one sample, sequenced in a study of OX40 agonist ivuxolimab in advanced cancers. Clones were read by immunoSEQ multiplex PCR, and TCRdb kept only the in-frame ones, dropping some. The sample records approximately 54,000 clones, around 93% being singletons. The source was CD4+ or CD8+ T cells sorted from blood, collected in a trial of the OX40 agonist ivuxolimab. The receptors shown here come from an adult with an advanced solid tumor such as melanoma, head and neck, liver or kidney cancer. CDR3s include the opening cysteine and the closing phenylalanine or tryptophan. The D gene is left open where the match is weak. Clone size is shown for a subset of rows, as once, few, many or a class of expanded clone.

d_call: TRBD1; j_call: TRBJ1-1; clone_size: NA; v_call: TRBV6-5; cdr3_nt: TGTGCCAGCAGTTTTCAACAGGGGTTGAACACTGAAGCTTTCTTT; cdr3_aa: CASSFQQGLNTEAFF
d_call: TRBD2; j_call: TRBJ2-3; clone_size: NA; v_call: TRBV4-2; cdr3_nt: TGTGCCAGCAGCCAAGAAGTAGCGGGGGTAGCAGATACGCAGTATTTT; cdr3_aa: CASSQEVAGVADTQYF
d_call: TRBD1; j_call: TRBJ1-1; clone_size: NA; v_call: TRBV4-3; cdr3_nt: TGCGCCAGCAGCCAAGATGGACAGGTGAACACTGAAGCTTTCTTT; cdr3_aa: CASSQDGQVNTEAFF
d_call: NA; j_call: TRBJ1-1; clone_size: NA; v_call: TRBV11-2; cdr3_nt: TGTGCCAGCACCTCTGACGCTGAAGCTTTCTTT; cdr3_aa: CASTSDAEAFF
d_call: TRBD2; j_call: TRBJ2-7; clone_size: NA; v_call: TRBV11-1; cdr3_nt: TGTGCCAGCAGCCTGGGGGATAGCGGGGGGATTTATGAGCAGTACTTC; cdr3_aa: CASSLGDSGGIYEQYF
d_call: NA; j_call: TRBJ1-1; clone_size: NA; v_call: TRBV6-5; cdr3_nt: TGTGCCAGCACCAAGCCTCATGAAGCTTTCTTT; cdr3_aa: CASTKPHEAFF
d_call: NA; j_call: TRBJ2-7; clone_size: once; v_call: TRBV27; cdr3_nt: TGTGCCAGCAGTTCCGTGGACAGCTCCTACGAGCAGTACTTC; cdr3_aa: CASSSVDSSYEQYF
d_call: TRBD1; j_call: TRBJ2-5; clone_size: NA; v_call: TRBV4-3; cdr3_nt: TGCGCCAGCAGCCAAGGGACAGGGGGTGGAGAGACCCAGTACTTC; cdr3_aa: CASSQGTGGGETQYF
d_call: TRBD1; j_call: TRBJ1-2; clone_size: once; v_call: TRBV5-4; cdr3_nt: TGTGCCAGCAGCAGGGAGGGGACAGGGCGCGGCTACACCTTC; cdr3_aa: CASSREGTGRGYTF
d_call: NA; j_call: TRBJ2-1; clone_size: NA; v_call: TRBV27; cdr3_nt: TGTGCCAGCAGTTTGGACGCCGACAATGAGCAGTTCTTC; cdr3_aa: CASSLDADNEQFF
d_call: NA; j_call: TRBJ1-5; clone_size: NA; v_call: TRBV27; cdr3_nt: TGTGCCAGCAGTCCAGCACAGAATCAGCCCCAGCATTTT; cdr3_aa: CASSPAQNQPQHF
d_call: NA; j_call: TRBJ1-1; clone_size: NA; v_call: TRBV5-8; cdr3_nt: TGTGCCAGCAGCTTCACTTGGCCAGAGGCTTTCTTT; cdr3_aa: CASSFTWPEAFF
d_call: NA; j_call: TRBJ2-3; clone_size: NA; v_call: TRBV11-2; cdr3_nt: TGTGCCAGCAGCTTAGTGGCCACTAGCACAGATACGCAGTATTTT; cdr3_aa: CASSLVATSTDTQYF
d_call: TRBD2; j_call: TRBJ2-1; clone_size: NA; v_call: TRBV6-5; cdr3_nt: TGTGCCAGCAGTTACGGTGGACTAGCGGGCTACAATGAGCAGTTCTTC; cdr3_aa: CASSYGGLAGYNEQFF
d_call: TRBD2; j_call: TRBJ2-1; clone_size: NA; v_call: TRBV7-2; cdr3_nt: TGTGCCAGCAGCTTTAGCGGGTCGGGAGGGGATGAGCAGTTCTTC; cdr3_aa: CASSFSGSGGDEQFF
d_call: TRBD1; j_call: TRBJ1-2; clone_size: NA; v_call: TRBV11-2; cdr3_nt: TGTGCCAGCAGCGCCGACAGGGTGGGCTATGGCTACACCTTC; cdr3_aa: CASSADRVGYGYTF
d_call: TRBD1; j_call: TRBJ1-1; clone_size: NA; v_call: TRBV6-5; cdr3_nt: TGTGCCAGCAGATACAGGGGAATGACCACTGAAGCTTTCTTT; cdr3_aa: CASRYRGMTTEAFF
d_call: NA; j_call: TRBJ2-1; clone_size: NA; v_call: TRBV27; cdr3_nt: TGTGCCAGCAGTTTAGGCAATGAGCAGTTCTTC; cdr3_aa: CASSLGNEQFF
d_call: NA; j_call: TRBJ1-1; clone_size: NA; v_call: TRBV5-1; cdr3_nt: TGCGCCAGCAGCTTGGAATTTATGAACACTGAAGCTTTCTTT; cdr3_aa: CASSLEFMNTEAFF
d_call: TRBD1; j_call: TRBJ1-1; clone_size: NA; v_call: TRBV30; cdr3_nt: TGTGCCTGGAGTGTAGTTAATGGACAGGGGGGGTTCGGCACTGAAGCTTTCTTT; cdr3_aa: CAWSVVNGQGGFGTEAFF
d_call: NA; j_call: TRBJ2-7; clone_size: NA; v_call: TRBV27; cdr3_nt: TGTGCCAGCAGCCCCTCCTTGGGCGTACGCTACGAGCAGTACTTC; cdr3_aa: CASSPSLGVRYEQYF
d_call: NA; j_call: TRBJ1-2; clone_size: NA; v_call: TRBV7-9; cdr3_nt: TGTGCCAGCGCGGCCCTCTACTATGGCTACACCTTC; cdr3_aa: CASAALYYGYTF
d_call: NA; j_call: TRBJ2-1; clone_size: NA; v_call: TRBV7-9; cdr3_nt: TGTGCCAGCAGCTTATCTGAGCAGTTCTTC; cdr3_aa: CASSLSEQFF
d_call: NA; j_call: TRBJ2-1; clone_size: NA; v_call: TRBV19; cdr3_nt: TGTGCCAGTAGTTTCTTCCACGGGGACGGGACGTACAATGAGCAGTTCTTC; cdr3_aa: CASSFFHGDGTYNEQFF